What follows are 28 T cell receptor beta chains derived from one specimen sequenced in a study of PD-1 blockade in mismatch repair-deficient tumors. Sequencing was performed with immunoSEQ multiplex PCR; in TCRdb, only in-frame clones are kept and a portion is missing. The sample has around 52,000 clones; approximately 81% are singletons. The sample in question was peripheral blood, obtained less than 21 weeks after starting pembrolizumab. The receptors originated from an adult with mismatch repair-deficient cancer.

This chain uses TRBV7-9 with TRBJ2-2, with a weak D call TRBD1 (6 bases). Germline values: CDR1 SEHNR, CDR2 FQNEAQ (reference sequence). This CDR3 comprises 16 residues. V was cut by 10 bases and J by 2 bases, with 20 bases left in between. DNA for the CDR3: TGTGCCAAAAGCGGTACCGGGACAACTAACACCGGGGAGCTGTTTTTT. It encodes CAKSGTGTTNTGELFF. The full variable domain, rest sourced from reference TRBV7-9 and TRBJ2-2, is DTGVSQNPRHKITKRGQNVTFRCDPISEHNRLYWYRQTLGQGPEFLTYFQNEAQLEKSRLLSDRFSAERPKGSFSTLEIQRTEQGDSAMYLCAKSGTGTTNTGELFFGEGSRLTVL.

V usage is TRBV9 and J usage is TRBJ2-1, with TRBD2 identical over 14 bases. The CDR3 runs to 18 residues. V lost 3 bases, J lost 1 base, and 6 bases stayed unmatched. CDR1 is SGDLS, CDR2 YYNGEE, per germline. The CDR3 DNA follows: TGTGCCAGCAGCGCGGGACTAGCGGGAGAGGGGTCCTACAATGAGCAGTTCTTC. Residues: CASSAGLAGEGSYNEQFF.

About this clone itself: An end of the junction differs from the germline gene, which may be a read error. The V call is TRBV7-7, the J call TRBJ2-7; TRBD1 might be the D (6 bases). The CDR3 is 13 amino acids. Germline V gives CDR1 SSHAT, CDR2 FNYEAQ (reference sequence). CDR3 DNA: TGTGCTAGCAGCCAAGATACAGGGCGCGAGCAGTACTTC. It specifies CASSQDTGREQYF.

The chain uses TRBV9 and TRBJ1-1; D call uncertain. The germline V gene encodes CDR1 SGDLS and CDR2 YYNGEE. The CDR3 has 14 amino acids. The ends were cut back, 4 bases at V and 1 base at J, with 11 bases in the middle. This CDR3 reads CASSSRAGNTEAFF. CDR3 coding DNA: TGTGCCAGCAGCTCACGAGCAGGGAACACTGAAGCTTTCTTT.

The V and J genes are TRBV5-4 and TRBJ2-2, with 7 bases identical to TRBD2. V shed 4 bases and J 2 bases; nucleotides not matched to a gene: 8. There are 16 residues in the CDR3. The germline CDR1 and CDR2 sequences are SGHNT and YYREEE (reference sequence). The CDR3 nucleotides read TGTGCCAGCAGCCCCCTAGCGGACGCTAACACCGGGGAGCTGTTTTTT. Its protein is CASSPLADANTGELFF.

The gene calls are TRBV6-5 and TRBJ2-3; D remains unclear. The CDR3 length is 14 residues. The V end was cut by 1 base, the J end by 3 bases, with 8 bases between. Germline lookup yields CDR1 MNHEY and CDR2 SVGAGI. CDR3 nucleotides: TGTGCCAGCAGTTACTTTTCTCTTACAGATACGCAGTATTTT. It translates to CASSYFSLTDTQYF.

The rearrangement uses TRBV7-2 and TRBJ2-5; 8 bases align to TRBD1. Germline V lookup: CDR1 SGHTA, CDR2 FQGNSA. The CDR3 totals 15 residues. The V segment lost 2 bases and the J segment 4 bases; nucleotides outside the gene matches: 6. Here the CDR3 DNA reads TGTGCCAGCAGCTTACAGGGGGCGTTGGGAGAGACCCAGTACTTC. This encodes CASSLQGALGETQYF.

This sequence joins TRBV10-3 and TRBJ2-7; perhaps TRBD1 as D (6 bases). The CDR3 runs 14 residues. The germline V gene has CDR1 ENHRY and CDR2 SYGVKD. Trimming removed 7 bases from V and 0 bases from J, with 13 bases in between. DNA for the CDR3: TGTGCCATCAAGGGACAACTGAACTCCTACGAGCAGTACTTC. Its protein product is CAIKGQLNSYEQYF.

CDR3 loop: CASSLGGGEAFF. In nucleotides, the CDR3 is TGTGCCAGCAGCTTAGGGGGGGGTGAAGCTTTCTTT. This chain connects TRBV11-2 to TRBJ1-1, with D tentatively TRBD1 (5 bases). Germline V CDR1 and CDR2: SGHAT, FQNNGV. The CDR3 consists of 12 residues. The V end was cut by 1 base, the J end by 7 bases, with 7 bases between.

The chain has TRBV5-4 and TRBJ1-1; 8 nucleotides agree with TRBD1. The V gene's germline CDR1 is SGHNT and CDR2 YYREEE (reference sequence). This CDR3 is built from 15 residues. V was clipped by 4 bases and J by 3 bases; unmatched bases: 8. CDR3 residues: CASSPRTGSDTEAFF. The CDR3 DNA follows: TGTGCCAGCAGCCCCAGGACAGGGTCAGACACTGAAGCTTTCTTT.

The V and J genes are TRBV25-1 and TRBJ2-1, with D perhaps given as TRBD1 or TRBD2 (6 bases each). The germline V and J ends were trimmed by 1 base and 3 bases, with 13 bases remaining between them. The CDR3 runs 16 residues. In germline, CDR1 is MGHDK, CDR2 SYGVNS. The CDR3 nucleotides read TGTGCCAGCAGTGAATTAGGGGGGAGCGGCTACAATGAGCAGTTCTTC. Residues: CASSELGGSGYNEQFF.

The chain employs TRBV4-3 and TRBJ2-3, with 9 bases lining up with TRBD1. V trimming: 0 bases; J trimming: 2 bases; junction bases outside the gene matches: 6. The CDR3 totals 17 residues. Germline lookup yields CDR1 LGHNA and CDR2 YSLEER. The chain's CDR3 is CASSQDRNRGPTDTQYF. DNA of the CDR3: TGCGCCAGCAGCCAAGATCGGAACAGGGGGCCCACAGATACGCAGTATTTT.

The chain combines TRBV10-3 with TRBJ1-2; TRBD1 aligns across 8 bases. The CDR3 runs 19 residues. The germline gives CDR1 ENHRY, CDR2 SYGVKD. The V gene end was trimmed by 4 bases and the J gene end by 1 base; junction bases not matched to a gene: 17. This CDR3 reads CAISAYVRQGPSINYGYTF. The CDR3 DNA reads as TGTGCCATCAGTGCCTACGTCCGACAGGGGCCGTCTATTAACTATGGCTACACCTTC.

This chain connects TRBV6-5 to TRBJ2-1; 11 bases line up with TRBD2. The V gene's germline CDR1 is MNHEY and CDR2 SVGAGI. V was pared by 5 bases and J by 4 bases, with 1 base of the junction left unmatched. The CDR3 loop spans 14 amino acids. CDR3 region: CASSLAGGYNEQFF. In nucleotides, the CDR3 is TGTGCCAGCAGTCTAGCGGGAGGTTACAATGAGCAGTTCTTC.

The CDR3 here is CASRGDAAQSYF. CDR3 nucleotide sequence: TGTGCCAGCAGGGGCGACGCGGCGCAGTCGTATTTT. The V call is TRBV14, the J call TRBJ2-3; no firm D call. Trimming took 6 bases from V and 14 from J, leaving 18 bases between them. The germline gives CDR1 SGHDN, CDR2 FVKESK. The CDR3 runs 12 residues.

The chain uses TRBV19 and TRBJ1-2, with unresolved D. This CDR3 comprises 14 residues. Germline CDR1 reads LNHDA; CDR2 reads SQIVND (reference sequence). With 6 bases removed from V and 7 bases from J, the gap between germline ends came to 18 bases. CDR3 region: CASRAMQVGGGYTF. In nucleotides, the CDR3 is TGTGCCAGTAGGGCCATGCAGGTTGGCGGTGGCTACACCTTC.

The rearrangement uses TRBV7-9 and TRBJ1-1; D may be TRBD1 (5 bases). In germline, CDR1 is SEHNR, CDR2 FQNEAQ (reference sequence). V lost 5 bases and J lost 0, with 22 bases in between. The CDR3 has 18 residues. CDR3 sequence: CASSKYLPGFIMNTEAFF. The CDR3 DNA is TGTGCCAGCAGCAAATACCTTCCAGGGTTCATAATGAACACTGAAGCTTTCTTT.

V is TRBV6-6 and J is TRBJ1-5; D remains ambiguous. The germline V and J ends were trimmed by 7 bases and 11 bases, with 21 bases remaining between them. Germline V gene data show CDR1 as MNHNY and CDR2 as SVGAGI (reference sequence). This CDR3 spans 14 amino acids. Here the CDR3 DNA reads TGTGCCAGCAACCCGGACGCCGGTCGAGGGACCCAGCATTTT. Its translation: CASNPDAGRGTQHF.

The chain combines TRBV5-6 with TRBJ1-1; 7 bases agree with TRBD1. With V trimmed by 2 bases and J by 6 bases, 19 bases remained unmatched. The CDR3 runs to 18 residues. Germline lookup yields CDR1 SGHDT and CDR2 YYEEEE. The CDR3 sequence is CASSFSPRDSRGGAEAFF. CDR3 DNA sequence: TGTGCCAGCAGCTTCTCCCCCCGGGACAGCCGGGGAGGGGCTGAAGCTTTCTTT.

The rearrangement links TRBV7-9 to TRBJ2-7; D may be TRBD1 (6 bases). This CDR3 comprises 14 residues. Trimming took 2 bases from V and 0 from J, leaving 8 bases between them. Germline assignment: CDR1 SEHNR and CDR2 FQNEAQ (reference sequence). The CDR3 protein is CASSLQGSSYEQYF. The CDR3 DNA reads TGTGCCAGCAGCTTACAGGGGTCCTCCTACGAGCAGTACTTC.

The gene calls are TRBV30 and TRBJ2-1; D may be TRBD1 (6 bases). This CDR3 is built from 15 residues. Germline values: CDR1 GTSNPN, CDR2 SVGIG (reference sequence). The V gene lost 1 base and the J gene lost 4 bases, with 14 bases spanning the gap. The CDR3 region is CAWSGQELNYNEQFF. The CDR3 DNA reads TGTGCCTGGAGTGGACAGGAACTAAATTACAATGAGCAGTTCTTC.

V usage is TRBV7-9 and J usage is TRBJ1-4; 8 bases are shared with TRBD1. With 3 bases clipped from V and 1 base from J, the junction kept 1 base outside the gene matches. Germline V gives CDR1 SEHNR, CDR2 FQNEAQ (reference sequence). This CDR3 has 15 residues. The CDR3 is CASSFDRGTNEKLFF. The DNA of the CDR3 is TGTGCCAGCAGCTTTGACAGGGGAACTAATGAAAAACTGTTTTTT.

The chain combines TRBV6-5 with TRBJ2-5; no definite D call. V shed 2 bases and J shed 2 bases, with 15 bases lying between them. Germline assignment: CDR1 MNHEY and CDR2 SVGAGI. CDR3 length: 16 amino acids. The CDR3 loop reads CASSYGKGSPQETQYF. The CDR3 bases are TGTGCCAGCAGTTACGGGAAAGGATCCCCTCAAGAGACCCAGTACTTC.

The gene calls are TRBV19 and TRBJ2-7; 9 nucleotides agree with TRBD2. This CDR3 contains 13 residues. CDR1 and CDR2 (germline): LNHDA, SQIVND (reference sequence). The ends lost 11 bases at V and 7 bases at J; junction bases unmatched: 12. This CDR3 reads CASSGTSPGEQYF. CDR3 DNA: TGTGCCTCTAGTGGGACTAGCCCAGGGGAGCAGTACTTC.

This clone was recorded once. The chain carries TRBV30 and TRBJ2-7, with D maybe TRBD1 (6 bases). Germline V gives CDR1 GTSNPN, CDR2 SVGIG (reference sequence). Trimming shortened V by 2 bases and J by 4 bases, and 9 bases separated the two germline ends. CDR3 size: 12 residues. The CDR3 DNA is TGTGCCTGGAGTACACAGGGTTACGAGCAGTACTTC. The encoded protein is CAWSTQGYEQYF.

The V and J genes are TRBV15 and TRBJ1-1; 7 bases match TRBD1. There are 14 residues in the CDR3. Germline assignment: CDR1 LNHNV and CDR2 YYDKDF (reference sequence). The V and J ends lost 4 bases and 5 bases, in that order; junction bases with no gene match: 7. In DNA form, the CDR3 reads TGTGCCACCAGCAAAGAACAGGGGTGGACTGAAGCTTTCTTT. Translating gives CATSKEQGWTEAFF.

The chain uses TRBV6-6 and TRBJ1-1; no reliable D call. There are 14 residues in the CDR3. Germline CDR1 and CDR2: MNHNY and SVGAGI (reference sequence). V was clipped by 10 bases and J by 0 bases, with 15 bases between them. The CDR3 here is CATKWKELNTEAFF. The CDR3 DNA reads TGTGCCACGAAGTGGAAGGAGTTGAACACTGAAGCTTTCTTT.

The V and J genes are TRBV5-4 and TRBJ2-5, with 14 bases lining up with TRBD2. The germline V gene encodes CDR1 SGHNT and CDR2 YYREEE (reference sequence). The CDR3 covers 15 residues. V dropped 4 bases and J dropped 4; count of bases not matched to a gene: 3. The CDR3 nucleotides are TGTGCCAGCAGCGGGGGACTAGCGGGAGCAGAGACCCAGTACTTC. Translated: CASSGGLAGAETQYF.